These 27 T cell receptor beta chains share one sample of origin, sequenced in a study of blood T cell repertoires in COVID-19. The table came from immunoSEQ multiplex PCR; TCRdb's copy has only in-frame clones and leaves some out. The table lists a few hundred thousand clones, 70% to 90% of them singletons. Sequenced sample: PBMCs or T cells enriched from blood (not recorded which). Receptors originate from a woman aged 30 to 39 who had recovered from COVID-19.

The CDR3 nucleotides read TGTGCCAGCAGCAGTACCAGGGAGGCGGAGACCCAGTACTTC. Translation gives CASSSTREAETQYF. This sequence joins TRBV13 and TRBJ2-5; TRBD2 might be the D (6 bases). This CDR3 contains 14 residues. Trimming shortened V by 5 bases and J by 5 bases, and 15 bases separated the two germline ends. The germline CDR1 and CDR2 sequences are PRHDT and FYEKMQ (reference sequence).

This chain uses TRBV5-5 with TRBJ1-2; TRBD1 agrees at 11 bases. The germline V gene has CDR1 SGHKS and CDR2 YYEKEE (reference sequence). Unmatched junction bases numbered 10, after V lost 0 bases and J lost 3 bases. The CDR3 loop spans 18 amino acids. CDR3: CASSLVWTGGLSDYGYTF. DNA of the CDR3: TGTGCCAGCAGCTTGGTGTGGACAGGGGGCCTCAGCGACTATGGCTACACCTTC.

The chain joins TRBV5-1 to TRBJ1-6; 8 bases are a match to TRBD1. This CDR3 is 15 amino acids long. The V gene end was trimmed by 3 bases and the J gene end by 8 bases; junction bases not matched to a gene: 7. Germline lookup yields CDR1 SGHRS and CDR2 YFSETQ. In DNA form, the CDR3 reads TGCGCCAGCAGCTCGACAGGGGCCGACTATTCACCCCTCCACTTT. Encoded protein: CASSSTGADYSPLHF.

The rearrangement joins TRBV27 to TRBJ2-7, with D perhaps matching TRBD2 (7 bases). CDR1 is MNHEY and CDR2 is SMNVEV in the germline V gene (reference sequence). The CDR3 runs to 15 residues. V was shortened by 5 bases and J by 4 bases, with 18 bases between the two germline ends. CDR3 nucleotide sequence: TGTGCCAGCAGTCGTGGGGCCGGGGGGCGGTACGAGCAGTACTTC. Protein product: CASSRGAGGRYEQYF.

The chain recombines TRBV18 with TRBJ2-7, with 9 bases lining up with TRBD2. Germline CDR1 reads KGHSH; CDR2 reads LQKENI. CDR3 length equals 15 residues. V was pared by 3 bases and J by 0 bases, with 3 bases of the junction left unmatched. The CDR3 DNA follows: TGTGCCAGCTCACCGTGGACTAGCGCCTCCTACGAGCAGTACTTC. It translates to CASSPWTSASYEQYF. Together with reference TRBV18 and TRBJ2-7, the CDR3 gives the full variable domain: NAGVMQNPRHLVRRRGQEARLRCSPMKGHSHVYWYRQLPEEGLKFMVYLQKENIIDESGMPKERFSAEFPKEGPSILRIQQVVRGDSAAYFCASSPWTSASYEQYFGPGTRLTVT.

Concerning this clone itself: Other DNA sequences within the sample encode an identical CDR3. CDR3 sequence (DNA): TGTGCCAGCTCATTGGGACAGCAAAACACTGAAGCTTTCTTT. Translating gives CASSLGQQNTEAFF. The chain combines TRBV18 with TRBJ1-1; TRBD1 aligns across 7 bases. Germline V gene data show CDR1 as KGHSH and CDR2 as LQKENI. This CDR3 spans 14 amino acids. The junction had 5 bases not matched to a gene; V was cut back by 5 bases and J by 2 bases.

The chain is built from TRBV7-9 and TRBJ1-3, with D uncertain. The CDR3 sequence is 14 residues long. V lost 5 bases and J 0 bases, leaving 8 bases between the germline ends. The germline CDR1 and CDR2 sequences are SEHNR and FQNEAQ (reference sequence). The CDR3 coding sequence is TGTGCCAGCAGCCCCAGAAACTCTGGAAACACCATATATTTT. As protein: CASSPRNSGNTIYF.

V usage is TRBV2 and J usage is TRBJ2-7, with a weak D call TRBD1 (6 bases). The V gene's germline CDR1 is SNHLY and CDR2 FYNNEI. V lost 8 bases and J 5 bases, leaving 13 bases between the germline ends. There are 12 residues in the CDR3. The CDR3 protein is CASHVWDNEQYF. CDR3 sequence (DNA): TGTGCCAGCCACGTCTGGGACAACGAGCAGTACTTC.

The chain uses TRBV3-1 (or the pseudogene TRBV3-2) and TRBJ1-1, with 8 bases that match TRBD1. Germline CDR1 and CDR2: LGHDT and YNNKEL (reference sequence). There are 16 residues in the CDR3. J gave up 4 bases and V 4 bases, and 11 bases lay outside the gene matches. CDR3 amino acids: CASSPGQGVVGTEAFF. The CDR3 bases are TGTGCCAGCAGCCCTGGACAGGGTGTGGTGGGCACTGAAGCTTTCTTT.

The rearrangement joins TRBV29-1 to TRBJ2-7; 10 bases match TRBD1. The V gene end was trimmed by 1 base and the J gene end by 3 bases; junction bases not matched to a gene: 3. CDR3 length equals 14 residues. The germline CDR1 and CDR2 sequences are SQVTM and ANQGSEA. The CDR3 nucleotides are TGCAGCGTTGAAGGAGGACAGGGGGTCTACGAGCAGTACTTC. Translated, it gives CSVEGGQGVYEQYF.

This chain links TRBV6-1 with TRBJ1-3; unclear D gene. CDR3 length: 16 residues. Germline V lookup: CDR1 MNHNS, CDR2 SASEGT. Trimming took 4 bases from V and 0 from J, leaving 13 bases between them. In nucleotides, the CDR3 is TGTGCCAGCAGTGGGCCCCGCGGAGACTCTGGAAACACCATATATTTT. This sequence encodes CASSGPRGDSGNTIYF.

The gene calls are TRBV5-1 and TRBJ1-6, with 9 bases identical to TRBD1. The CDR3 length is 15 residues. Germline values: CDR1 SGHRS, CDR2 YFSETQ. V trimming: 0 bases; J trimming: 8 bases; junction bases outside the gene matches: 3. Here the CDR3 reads CASSLGGQGYSPLHF. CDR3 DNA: TGCGCCAGCAGCTTGGGCGGACAGGGGTATTCACCCCTCCACTTT.

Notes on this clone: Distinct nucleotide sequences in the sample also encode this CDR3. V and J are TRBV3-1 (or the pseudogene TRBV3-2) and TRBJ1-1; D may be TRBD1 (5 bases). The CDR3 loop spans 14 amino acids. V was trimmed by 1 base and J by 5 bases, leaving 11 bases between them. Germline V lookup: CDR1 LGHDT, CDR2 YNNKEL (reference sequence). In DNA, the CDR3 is TGTGCCAGCAGCCAAGGGGGGGGAGTTACTGAAGCTTTCTTT. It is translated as CASSQGGGVTEAFF.

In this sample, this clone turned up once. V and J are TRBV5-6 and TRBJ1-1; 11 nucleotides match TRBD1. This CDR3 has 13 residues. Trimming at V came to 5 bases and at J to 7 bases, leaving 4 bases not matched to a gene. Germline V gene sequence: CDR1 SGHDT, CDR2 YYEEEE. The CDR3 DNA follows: TGTGCCAGCAGTCGGACAGGGGGCGATGAAGCTTTCTTT. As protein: CASSRTGGDEAFF. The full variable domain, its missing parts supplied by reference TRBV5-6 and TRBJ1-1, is DAGVTQSPTHLIKTRGQQVTLRCSPKSGHDTVSWYQQALGQGPQFIFQYYEEEERQRGNFPDRFSGHQFPNYSSELNVNALLLGDSALYLCASSRTGGDEAFFGQGTRLTVV.

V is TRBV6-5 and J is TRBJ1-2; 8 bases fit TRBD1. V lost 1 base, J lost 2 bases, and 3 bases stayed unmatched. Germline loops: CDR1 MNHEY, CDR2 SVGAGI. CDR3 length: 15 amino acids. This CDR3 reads CASSYWTGTNYGYTF. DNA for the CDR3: TGTGCCAGCAGTTACTGGACAGGGACCAACTATGGCTACACCTTC.

The CDR3 DNA follows: TGTGCCAGCAAAAAGGACAGCTCTGGGGCCAACGTCCTGACTTTC. This translates into CASKKDSSGANVLTF. V and J are TRBV6-5 and TRBJ2-6, with TRBD1 as a possible D gene (6 bases). V was clipped by 7 bases and J by 0 bases, with 10 bases between them. There are 15 residues in the CDR3. Looked up from germline, CDR1 is MNHEY and CDR2 is SVGAGI.

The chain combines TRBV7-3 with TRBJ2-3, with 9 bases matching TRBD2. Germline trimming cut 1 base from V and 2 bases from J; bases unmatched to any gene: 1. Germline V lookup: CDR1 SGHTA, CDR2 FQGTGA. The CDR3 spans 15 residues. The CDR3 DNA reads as TGTGCCAGCAGCTTAAGCGGGGGGGTCACAGATACGCAGTATTTT. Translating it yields CASSLSGGVTDTQYF.

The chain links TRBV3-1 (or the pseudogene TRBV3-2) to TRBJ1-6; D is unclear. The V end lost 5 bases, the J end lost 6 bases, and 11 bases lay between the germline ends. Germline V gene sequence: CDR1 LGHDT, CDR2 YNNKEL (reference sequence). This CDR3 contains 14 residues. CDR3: CASSDNLGNSPLHF. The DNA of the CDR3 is TGTGCCAGCAGCGACAATCTTGGTAATTCACCCCTCCACTTT.

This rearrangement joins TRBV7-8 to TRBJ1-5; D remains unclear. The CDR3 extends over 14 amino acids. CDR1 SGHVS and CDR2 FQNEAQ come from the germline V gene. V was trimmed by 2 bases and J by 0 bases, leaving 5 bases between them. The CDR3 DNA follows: TGTGCCAGCAGCTTATCTTATAGCAATCAGCCCCAGCATTTT. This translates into CASSLSYSNQPQHF.

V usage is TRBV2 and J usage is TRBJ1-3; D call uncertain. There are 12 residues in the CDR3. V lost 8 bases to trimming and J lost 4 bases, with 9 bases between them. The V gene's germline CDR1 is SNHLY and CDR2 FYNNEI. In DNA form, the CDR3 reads TGTGCCAGCCCGGGGAACGGAAACACCATATATTTT. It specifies CASPGNGNTIYF.

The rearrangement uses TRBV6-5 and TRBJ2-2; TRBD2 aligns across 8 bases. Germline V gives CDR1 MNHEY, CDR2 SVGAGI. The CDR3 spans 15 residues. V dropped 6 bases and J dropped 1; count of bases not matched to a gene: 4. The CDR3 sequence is CASRLSGRNTGELFF. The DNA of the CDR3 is TGTGCCAGCAGATTAAGCGGGAGGAACACCGGGGAGCTGTTTTTT.

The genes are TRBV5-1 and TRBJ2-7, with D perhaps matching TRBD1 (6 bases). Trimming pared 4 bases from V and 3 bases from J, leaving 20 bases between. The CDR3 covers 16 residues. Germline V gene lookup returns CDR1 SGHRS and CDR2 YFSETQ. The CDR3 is CASSPRTTGNHYEQYF. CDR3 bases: TGCGCCAGCAGCCCCCGAACTACAGGGAACCACTACGAGCAGTACTTC.

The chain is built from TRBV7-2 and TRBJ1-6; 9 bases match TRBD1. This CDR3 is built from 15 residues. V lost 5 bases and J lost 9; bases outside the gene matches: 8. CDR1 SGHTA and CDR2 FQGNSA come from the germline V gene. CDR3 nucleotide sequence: TGTGCCAGCAGCACCGCCGGGACAGGGCCTTCACCCCTCCACTTT. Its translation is CASSTAGTGPSPLHF.

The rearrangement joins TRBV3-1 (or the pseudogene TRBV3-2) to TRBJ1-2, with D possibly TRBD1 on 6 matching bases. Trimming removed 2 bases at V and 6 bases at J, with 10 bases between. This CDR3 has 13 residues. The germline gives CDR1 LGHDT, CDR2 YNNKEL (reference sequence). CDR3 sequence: CASSQRAGDGYTF. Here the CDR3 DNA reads TGTGCCAGCAGCCAAAGGGCAGGGGATGGCTACACCTTC.

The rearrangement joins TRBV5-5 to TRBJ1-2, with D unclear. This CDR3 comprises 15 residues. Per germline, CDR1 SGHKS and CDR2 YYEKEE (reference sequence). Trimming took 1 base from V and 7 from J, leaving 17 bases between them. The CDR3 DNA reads TGTGCCAGCAGCTTGCAGTCGATGCCTTCTTTTGGCTACACCTTC. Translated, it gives CASSLQSMPSFGYTF.

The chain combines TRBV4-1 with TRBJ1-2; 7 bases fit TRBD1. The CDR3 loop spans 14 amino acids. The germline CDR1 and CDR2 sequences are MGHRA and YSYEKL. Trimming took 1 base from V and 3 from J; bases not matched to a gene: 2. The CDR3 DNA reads TGCGCCAGCAGCCAAGCAGGGGGAGACTATGGCTACACCTTC. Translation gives CASSQAGGDYGYTF.

CDR3 nucleotides: TGTGCCAGCAGCGTAGGGAGATTTGAAAGGAGCACCATATATTTT. As protein: CASSVGRFERSTIYF. The rearrangement joins TRBV9 to TRBJ1-3; no clear D. Trimming stripped 0 bases from V and 9 bases from J, with 16 bases between. This CDR3 is built from 15 residues. Per germline, CDR1 SGDLS and CDR2 YYNGEE.